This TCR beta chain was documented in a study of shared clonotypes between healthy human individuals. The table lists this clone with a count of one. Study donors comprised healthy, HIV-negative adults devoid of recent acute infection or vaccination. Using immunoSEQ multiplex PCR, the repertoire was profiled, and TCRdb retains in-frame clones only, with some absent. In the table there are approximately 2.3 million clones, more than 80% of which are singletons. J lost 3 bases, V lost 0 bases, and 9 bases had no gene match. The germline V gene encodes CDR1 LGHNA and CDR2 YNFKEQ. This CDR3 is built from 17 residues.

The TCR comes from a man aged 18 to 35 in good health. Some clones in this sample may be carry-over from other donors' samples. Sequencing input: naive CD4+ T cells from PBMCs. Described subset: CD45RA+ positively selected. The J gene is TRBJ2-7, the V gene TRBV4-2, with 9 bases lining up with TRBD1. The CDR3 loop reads CASSQDPGQGRFYEQYF. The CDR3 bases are TGTGCCAGCAGCCAAGATCCAGGACAGGGGCGTTTCTACGAGCAGTACTTC.